This TCR beta chain was identified in a study of blood T cell repertoires in COVID-19. The V and J ends lost 6 bases and 4 bases respectively, with 12 bases between them. The CDR3 sequence is 12 residues long. The germline V gene encodes CDR1 SQVTM and CDR2 ANQGSEA. This table comes from immunoSEQ multiplex PCR, and its TCRdb copy is limited to in-frame clones, with some not included. The sample includes 280,000 or so clones, about 91% of them seen just once. Sequenced sample: peripheral blood. The sequence came from a woman aged 55-70 years with acute or convalescent COVID-19. The V and J genes are TRBV29-1 and TRBJ1-1, with D maybe TRBD1 (5 bases). This CDR3 is CSVGMGGTEAFF. DNA for the CDR3: TGCAGCGTCGGAATGGGGGGCACTGAAGCTTTCTTT. The variable domain in full, with the rest retrieved from reference TRBV29-1 and TRBJ1-1, is SAVISQKPSRDICQRGTSLTIQCQVDSQVTMMFWYRQQPGQSLTLIATANQGSEATYESGFVIDKFPISRPNLTFSTLTVSNMSPEDSSIYLCSVGMGGTEAFFGQGTRLTVV.